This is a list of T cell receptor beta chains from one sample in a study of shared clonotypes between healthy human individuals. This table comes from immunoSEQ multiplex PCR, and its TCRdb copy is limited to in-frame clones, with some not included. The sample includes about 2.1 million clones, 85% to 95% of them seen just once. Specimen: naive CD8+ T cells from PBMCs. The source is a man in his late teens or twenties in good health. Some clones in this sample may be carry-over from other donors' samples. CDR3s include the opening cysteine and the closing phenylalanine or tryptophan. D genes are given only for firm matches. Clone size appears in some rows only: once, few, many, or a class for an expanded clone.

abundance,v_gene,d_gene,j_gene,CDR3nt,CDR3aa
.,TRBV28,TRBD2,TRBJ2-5,TGTGCCAGCAGTTTATTAGGCCGAACTACGGGGGGTTCGCAAGAGACCCAGTACTTC,CASSLLGRTTGGSQETQYF
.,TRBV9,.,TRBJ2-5,TGTGCCAGCAGCGTAGGGTCCATGAAACTAGCCGCAAAAGAGACCCAGTACTTC,CASSVGSMKLAAKETQYF
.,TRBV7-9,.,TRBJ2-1,TGTGCCAGCAGCTCTAGCGAGAATGAGCAGTTCTTC,CASSSSENEQFF
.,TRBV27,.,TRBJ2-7,TGTGCCAGCAGTTTTGGCGGGTTCGAGCAGTACTTC,CASSFGGFEQYF
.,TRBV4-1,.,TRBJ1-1,TGCGCCAGCAGCCAAGTTAAGGTGTGGGGATTGGCGGCTTTCTTT,CASSQVKVWGLAAFF
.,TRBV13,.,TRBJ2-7,TGTGCCAGCAGCTCAAGGGACTCAACCTACGAGCAGTACTTC,CASSSRDSTYEQYF
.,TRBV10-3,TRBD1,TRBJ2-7,TGTGCCATCAGTGCCTTCGAGGGCAGGGGGCTGGCATACGAGCAGTACTTC,CAISAFEGRGLAYEQYF
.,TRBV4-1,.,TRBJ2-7,TGCGCCAGCAGCCAGGACCTAGGCTACGAGCAGTACTTC,CASSQDLGYEQYF
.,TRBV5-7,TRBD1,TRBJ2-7,TGTGCCAGCAGCTTTTGGTGTCAAGGGGCAGGGGGCATTTACGAGCAGTACTTC,CASSFWCQGAGGIYEQYF
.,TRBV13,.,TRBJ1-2,TGTGCCAGCAGCCCTCGCGGCGGAGCAAGGCATGGCTACACCTTC,CASSPRGGARHGYTF
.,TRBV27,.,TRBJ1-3,TGTGCCAGCAGTTTACGGTATACGGGTTGGAGAAACACCATATATTTT,CASSLRYTGWRNTIYF
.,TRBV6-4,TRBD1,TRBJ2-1,TGTGCCAGCAGTCCGGGACAGGGACTTTACAATGAGCAGTTCTTC,CASSPGQGLYNEQFF
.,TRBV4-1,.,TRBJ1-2,TGCGCCAGCAGCCCCCGACAGACTAACTATGGCTACACCTTC,CASSPRQTNYGYTF
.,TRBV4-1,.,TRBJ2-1,TGCGCCAGCAGCCAAGATGGGATATTGCAGTTCTTC,CASSQDGILQFF
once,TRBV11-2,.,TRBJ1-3,TGTGCCAGCAGCCTGTATCGGGCCGATTCTGGAAACACCATATATTTT,CASSLYRADSGNTIYF
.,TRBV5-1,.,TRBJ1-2,TGCGCCAGCAGCGCTACAGGGATCTATGGCTACACCTTC,CASSATGIYGYTF
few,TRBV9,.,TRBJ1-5,TGTGCCAGCAGCGTAGGTAAGGGTCAGCAGCCCCAGCATTTT,CASSVGKGQQPQHF
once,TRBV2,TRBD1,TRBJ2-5,TGTGCCAGCACATTAGGGACAGGGAGACAAGAGACCCAGTACTTC,CASTLGTGRQETQYF
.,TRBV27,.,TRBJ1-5,TGTGCCAGCAGTTTGTTCCAGGGTAACGATCAGCCCCAGCATTTT,CASSLFQGNDQPQHF
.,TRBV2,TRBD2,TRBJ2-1,TGTGCCAGCAGTGGGACTAGCGGGAGTCCGGATGAGCAGTTCTTC,CASSGTSGSPDEQFF
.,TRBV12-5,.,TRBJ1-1,TGTGCTAGTGGTTTCGGATTGAGCACTGAAGCTTTCTTT,CASGFGLSTEAFF
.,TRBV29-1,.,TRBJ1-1,TGCAGCGTTGTAGTGGGGGCAGGAGAAGCTTTCTTT,CSVVVGAGEAFF
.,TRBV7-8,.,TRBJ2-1,TGTGCCAGCAGCTTAGGAGCGGAATACTCCTACAATGAGCAGTTCTTC,CASSLGAEYSYNEQFF
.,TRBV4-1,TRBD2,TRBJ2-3,TGCGCCAGCAGCCAACTGAGCGGGAGGGCAGGAGATACGCAGTATTTT,CASSQLSGRAGDTQYF
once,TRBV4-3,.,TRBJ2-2,TGCGCCAGCAGCCAAAAACTACAGGGATTTCGCTCTACCGGGGAGCTGTTTTTT,CASSQKLQGFRSTGELFF